The rows below give T cell receptor beta chains drawn from one sample of a study of CD8+ T cells in alopecia areata. The assay was immunoSEQ multiplex PCR, and TCRdb's table has in-frame clones only and misses some. The sample carries 150,000 to 200,000 clones, less than 70% recorded once. The sample was CD4+ T cells sorted from blood, taken at week 24, from a patient treated with tofacitinib. The source of these receptors is a human donor with alopecia areata. The CDR3 runs from the conserved cysteine through the conserved F or W.

v_gene	j_gene	CDR3aa
TRBV2	TRBJ1-1	CASWYEHAEAFF
TRBV29-1	TRBJ2-1	CSVRRLLGVNEQFF
TRBV29-1	TRBJ2-7	CSGGEGYEQYF
TRBV6-5	TRBJ1-2	CASSRTGSYGYTF
TRBV5-6	TRBJ1-2	CASSTRTVESGYTF
TRBV2	TRBJ1-5	CASSSINQPQHF
TRBV15	TRBJ2-2	CATPGGRAGELFF
TRBV5-1	TRBJ2-2	CASSLTSGTGELFF
TRBV4-2	TRBJ1-1	CASSQGSTGNTEAFF
TRBV30	TRBJ2-5	CAWSAGTRGETQYF
TRBV9	TRBJ1-6	CASTQGPDSPLHF
TRBV30	TRBJ2-4	CACRDIAKNIQYF
TRBV6-5	TRBJ2-5	CASSSPGTYQETQYF
TRBV30	TRBJ1-6	CAWRDRGLSPLHF
TRBV10-2	TRBJ2-2	CASEASRKGTGELFF
TRBV30	TRBJ1-6	CAWSVLTAQRSPLHF
TRBV29-1	TRBJ2-7	CSVENPGQKAGEQYF
TRBV2	TRBJ1-5	CASSELYSNQPQHF
TRBV7-3	TRBJ1-1	CASSPGPRNTEAFF
TRBV5-1	TRBJ1-5	CASSLEANSNQPQHF
TRBV7-9	TRBJ1-6	CASSLAGASSYNSPLHF
TRBV4-2	TRBJ2-6	CASSQLTPGAGGRLSGANVLTF
TRBV30	TRBJ1-5	CAWSVTDNQPQHF
TRBV19	TRBJ1-5	CASSTSRQGNQPQHF
TRBV20-1	TRBJ2-7	CSANPYEQYF
TRBV5-6	TRBJ2-1	CASSPQTNLLGNEQFF
TRBV7-9	TRBJ2-1	CASSLVGDEQFF
TRBV5-1	TRBJ2-1	CASSLEPGLAFNLFF
TRBV4-2	TRBJ2-2	CASSQDMGLVPGELFF
TRBV5-1	TRBJ2-5	CASSSDPSREIQYF